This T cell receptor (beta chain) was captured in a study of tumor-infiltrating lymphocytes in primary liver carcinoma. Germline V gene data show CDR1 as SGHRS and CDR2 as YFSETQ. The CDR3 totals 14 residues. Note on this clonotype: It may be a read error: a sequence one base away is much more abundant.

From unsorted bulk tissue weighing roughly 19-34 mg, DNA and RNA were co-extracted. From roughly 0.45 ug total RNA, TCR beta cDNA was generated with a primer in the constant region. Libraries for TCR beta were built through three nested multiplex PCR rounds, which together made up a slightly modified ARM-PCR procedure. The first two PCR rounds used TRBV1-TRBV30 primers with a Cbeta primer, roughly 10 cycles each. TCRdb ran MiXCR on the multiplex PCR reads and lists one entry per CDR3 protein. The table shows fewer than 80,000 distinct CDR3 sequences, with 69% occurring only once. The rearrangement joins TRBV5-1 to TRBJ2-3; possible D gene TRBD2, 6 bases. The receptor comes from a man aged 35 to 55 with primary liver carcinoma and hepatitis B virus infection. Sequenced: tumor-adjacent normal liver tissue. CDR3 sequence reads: CASSRGTSTGTQYF. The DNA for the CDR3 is TGCGCCAGCAGCCGGGGAACTAGCACAGGTACGCAGTATTTT. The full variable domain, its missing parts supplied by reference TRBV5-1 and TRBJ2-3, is KAGVTQTPRYLIKTRGQQVTLSCSPISGHRSVSWYQQTPGQGLQFLFEYFSETQRNKGNFPGRFSGRQFSNSRSEMNVSTLELGDSALYLCASSRGTSTGTQYFGPGTRLTVL.